The TCR beta chain under discussion was sequenced for a study of beta chain features in type 1 diabetes. General study findings and limits: There was no resolution here of whether HLA type influences TCRB rearrangement. Compared with healthy donors, patients appeared to share more similar naive, central memory and regulatory TCRB repertoires.

On this clone: Its antigen is not known.

Staining for CD45RO/CCR7/CD25/CD127/CD95/CD27 allowed sorting of CD4+ naive, central memory, regulatory and stem cell-like memory cells. Expressed TCRB transcripts were sequenced because the isolated RNA had all been reverse transcribed beforehand. Naive, central memory and regulatory T cell samples came to a mean of approximately 3.3 million reads. Method: immunoSEQ multiplex PCR; TCRdb's copy keeps in-frame clones and lacks some. Among roughly 400,000 clones, about 14% were seen once, and the ten largest hold 0.035% to 0.045%. This CDR3 has 15 amino acids. The germline gives CDR1 SGHNT, CDR2 YYREEE (reference sequence). Unmatched junction bases numbered 5, after V lost 1 base and J lost 7 bases.

Sequencing was done on a sample of naive CD4+ T cells from blood. This TCR was recovered from a man aged 25-45 years in good health. The genes are TRBV5-4 and TRBJ1-2; 12 nucleotides agree with TRBD1. CDR3: CASSLTGTGGFGYTF. In DNA, the CDR3 is TGTGCCAGCAGCTTGACCGGGACAGGGGGCTTTGGCTACACCTTC.